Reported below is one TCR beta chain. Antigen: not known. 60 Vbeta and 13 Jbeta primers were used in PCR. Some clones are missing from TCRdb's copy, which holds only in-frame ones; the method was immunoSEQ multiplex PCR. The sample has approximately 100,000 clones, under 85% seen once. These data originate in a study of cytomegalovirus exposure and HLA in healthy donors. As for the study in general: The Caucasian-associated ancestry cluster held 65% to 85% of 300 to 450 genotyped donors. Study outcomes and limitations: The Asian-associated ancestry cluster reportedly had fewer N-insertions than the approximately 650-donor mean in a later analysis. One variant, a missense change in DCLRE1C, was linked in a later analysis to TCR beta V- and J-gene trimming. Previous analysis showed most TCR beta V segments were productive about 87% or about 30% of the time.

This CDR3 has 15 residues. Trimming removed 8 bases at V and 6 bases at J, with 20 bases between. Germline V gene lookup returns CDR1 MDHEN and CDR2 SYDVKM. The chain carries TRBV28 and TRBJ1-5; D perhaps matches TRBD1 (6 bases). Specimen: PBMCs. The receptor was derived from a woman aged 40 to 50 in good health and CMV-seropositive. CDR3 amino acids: CASGAASGATQPQHF. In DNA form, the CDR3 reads TGTGCCAGCGGCGCCGCATCAGGGGCTACTCAGCCCCAGCATTTT.